This entry lists 11 T cell receptor beta chains sequenced from one sample in a study of cytomegalovirus exposure and HLA in healthy donors. Researchers ran the PCR with 60 Vbeta and 13 Jbeta primers. Some clones are missing from TCRdb's copy, which holds only in-frame ones; the method was immunoSEQ multiplex PCR. The data contain some 140,000 clones, roughly 70% of them seen just once; the ten biggest clones take up 2.5% to 3.5%. The sample consisted of PBMCs. Every receptor here comes from a man aged 35-49 years in good health and CMV-seronegative.

The chain uses TRBV2 and TRBJ1-4, with 7 bases fitting TRBD1. This CDR3 region has 14 residues. Trimming took 7 bases from V and 2 from J; bases not matched to a gene: 4. From germline, CDR1 is SNHLY and CDR2 FYNNEI. CDR3 residues: CASNKQGTNEKLFF. CDR3 DNA: TGTGCCAGCAACAAACAGGGGACTAATGAAAAACTGTTTTTT.

This clone has just a few counts. The chain has TRBV5-4 and TRBJ2-7; D not resolved. Per germline, CDR1 SGHNT and CDR2 YYREEE (reference sequence). Trimming removed 4 bases from V and 2 bases from J, with 19 bases in between. The CDR3 has 16 residues. This chain's CDR3 is CASSNPESAVPYEQYF. CDR3 DNA: TGTGCCAGCAGCAACCCGGAGTCTGCGGTTCCCTACGAGCAGTACTTC.

The V and J genes are TRBV7-9 and TRBJ1-5; TRBD1 aligns across 12 bases. This CDR3 is 17 amino acids long. Germline trimming cut 1 base from V and 5 bases from J; bases unmatched to any gene: 6. Germline-derived CDR1 and CDR2 are SEHNR and FQNEAQ (reference sequence). The CDR3 sequence is CASSLVGTGGGDQPQHF. The CDR3 bases are TGTGCCAGCAGCTTAGTAGGGACAGGGGGCGGAGATCAGCCCCAGCATTTT.

The V call is TRBV6-5, the J call TRBJ1-5, with a possible D match to TRBD1 (6 bases). Germline lookup yields CDR1 MNHEY and CDR2 SVGAGI. There are 15 residues in the CDR3. The V end was cut by 0 bases, the J end by 4 bases, with 10 bases between. The CDR3: CASSYSFQGNQPQHF. In DNA, the CDR3 is TGTGCCAGCAGTTACTCGTTCCAGGGGAATCAGCCCCAGCATTTT.

The V call is TRBV18, the J call TRBJ1-4; TRBD1 is a possible D gene (6 bases). The germline V gene has CDR1 KGHSH and CDR2 LQKENI. The CDR3 is made up of 14 amino acids. Trimming took off 6 bases at V and 4 bases at J, with 12 bases between the two ends. The CDR3 DNA is TGTGCCAGCTCTAGGACAGCTTATAATGAAAAACTGTTTTTT. Translated: CASSRTAYNEKLFF.

The genes are TRBV27 and TRBJ2-1, with 10 bases aligning to TRBD1. Germline values: CDR1 MNHEY, CDR2 SMNVEV (reference sequence). The CDR3 has 14 amino acids. The CDR3 nucleotides read TGTGCGGCTAGCCGGACAGGGGGTTACAATGAGCAGTTCTTC. It is translated as CAASRTGGYNEQFF.

J is TRBJ1-2 and V is TRBV27; D not resolved. The length of the CDR3 is 15 residues. Trimming pared 6 bases from V and 6 bases from J, leaving 20 bases between. Germline V gene data show CDR1 as MNHEY and CDR2 as SMNVEV (reference sequence). The CDR3 is CASSRGLLKGHGYTF. CDR3 bases: TGTGCCAGCAGCCGAGGACTGCTTAAAGGTCATGGCTACACCTTC.

The CDR3 reads CSVEGTGQGPSGANVLTF. The CDR3 nucleotides read TGCAGCGTTGAAGGTACGGGACAGGGGCCCTCTGGGGCCAACGTCCTGACTTTC. The V and J genes are TRBV29-1 and TRBJ2-6; TRBD1 aligns across 10 bases. V trimming: 1 base; J trimming: 0 bases; junction bases outside the gene matches: 6. Germline V gives CDR1 SQVTM, CDR2 ANQGSEA. The CDR3 sequence is 18 residues long.

The chain combines TRBV7-9 with TRBJ2-1; 8 bases are shared with TRBD1. Per germline, CDR1 SEHNR and CDR2 FQNEAQ (reference sequence). There are 15 residues in the CDR3. V was pared by 4 bases and J by 2 bases, with 4 bases of the junction left unmatched. CDR3 DNA: TGTGCCAGCAGCTCCCGACAGGGGACCTACAATGAGCAGTTCTTC. Amino acids: CASSSRQGTYNEQFF.

Only a few counts were recorded for this clone. The rearrangement uses TRBV5-4 and TRBJ1-2; TRBD1 aligns across 8 bases. The junction had 2 bases not matched to a gene; V was cut back by 0 bases and J by 4 bases. Germline V CDR1 and CDR2: SGHNT, YYREEE (reference sequence). The CDR3 contains 14 residues. The CDR3 coding sequence is TGTGCCAGCAGCTTGGGGGACAGGATCTATGGCTACACCTTC. Translation gives CASSLGDRIYGYTF.

This chain connects TRBV19 to TRBJ2-7; 8 nucleotides match TRBD1. CDR3 length: 14 amino acids. The V gene's germline CDR1 is LNHDA and CDR2 SQIVND (reference sequence). The V gene end was trimmed by 7 bases and the J gene end by 0 bases; junction bases not matched to a gene: 5. The chain's CDR3 is CASTAGTGSYEQYF. The CDR3 DNA reads as TGTGCCAGTACCGCCGGGACAGGCTCCTACGAGCAGTACTTC. Together with reference TRBV19 and TRBJ2-7, the CDR3 gives the full variable domain: DGGITQSPKYLFRKEGQNVTLSCEQNLNHDAMYWYRQDPGQGLRLIYYSQIVNDFQKGDIAEGYSVSREKKESFPLTVTSAQKNPTAFYLCASTAGTGSYEQYFGPGTRLTVT.